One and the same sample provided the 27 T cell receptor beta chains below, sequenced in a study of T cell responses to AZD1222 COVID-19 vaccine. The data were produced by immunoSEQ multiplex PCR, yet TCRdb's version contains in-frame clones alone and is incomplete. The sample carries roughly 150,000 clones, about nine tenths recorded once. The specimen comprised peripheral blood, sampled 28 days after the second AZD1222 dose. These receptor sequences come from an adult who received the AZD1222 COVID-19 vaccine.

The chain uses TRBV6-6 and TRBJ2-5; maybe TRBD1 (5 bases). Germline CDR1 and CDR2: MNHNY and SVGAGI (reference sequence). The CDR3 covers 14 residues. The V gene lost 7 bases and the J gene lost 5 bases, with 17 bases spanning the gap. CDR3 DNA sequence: TGTGCCAGCACCACAGAAAGGGGCCGGGAGACCCAGTACTTC. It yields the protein CASTTERGRETQYF.

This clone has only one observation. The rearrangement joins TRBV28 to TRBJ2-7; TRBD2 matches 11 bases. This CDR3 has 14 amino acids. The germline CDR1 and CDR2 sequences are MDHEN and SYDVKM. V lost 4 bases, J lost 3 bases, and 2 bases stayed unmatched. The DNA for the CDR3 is TGTGCCAGCAGTTATAGCGGGAGGGTCTACGAGCAGTACTTC. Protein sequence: CASSYSGRVYEQYF.

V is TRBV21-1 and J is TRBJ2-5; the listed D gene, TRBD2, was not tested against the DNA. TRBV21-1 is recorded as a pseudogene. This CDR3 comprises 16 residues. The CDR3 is CASSNEKRGAKETQYF. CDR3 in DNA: TGTGCCAGCAGCAATGAAAAGCGGGGGGCCAAAGAGACCCAGTACTTC.

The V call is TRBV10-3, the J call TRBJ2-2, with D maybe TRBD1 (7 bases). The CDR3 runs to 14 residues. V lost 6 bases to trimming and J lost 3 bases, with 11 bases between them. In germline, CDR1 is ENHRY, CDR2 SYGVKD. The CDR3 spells CAIREGAHTGELFF. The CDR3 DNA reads TGTGCCATCAGGGAGGGGGCCCACACCGGGGAGCTGTTTTTT.

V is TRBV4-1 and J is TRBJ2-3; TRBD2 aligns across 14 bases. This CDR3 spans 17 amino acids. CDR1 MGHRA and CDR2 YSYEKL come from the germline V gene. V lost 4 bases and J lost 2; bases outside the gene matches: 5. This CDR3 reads CASSLGLAGGPTDTQYF. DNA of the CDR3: TGCGCCAGCAGCCTAGGACTAGCGGGGGGACCCACAGATACGCAGTATTTT.

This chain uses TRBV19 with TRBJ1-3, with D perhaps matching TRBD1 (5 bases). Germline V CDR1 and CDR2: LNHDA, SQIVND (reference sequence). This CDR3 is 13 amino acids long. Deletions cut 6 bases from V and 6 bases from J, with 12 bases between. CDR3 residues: CASSPGLLNTIYF. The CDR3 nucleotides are TGTGCCAGTAGCCCGGGACTCCTAAACACCATATATTTT.

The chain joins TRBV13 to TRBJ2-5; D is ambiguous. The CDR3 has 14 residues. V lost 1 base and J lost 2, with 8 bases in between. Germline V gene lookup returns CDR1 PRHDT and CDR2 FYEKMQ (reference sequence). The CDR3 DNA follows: TGTGCCAGCAGCTTAGTCGGTCGGCAAGAGACCCAGTACTTC. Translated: CASSLVGRQETQYF.

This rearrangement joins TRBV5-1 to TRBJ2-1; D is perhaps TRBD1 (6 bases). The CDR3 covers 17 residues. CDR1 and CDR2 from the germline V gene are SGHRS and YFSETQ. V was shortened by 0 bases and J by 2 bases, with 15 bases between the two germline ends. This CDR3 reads CASSLAFPGATYNEQFF. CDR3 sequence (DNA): TGCGCCAGCAGCTTGGCATTCCCAGGGGCAACCTACAATGAGCAGTTCTTC.

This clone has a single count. CDR3 nucleotides: TGTGCCAGCAGCCAAAACCGGGCCGTTGAAGCTTTCTTT. As protein: CASSQNRAVEAFF. The V gene is TRBV3-1 (or the pseudogene TRBV3-2), the J gene TRBJ1-1; D gene ambiguous. Trimming left V 2 bases short and J 7 bases short, with 11 bases between. The CDR3 consists of 13 residues. Germline V CDR1 and CDR2: LGHDT, YNNKEL (reference sequence).

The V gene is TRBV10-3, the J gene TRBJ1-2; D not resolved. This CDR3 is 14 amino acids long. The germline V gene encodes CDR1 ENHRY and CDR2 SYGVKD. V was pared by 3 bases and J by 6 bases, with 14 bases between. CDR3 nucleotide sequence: TGTGCCATCAGTGAAGGCAGGTCCTCGGATGGCTACACCTTC. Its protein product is CAISEGRSSDGYTF.

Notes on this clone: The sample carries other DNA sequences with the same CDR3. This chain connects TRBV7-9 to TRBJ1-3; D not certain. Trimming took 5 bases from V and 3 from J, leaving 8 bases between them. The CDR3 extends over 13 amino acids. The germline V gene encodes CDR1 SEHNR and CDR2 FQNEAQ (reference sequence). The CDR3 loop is CASSLAGGNTIYF. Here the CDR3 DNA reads TGTGCCAGCAGCCTCGCGGGTGGAAACACCATATATTTT.

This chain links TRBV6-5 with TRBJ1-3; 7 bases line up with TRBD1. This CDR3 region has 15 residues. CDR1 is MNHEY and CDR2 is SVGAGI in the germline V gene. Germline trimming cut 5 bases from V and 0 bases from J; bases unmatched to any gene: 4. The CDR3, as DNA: TGTGCCAGCAGTCCCGGGACAGACTCTGGAAACACCATATATTTT. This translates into CASSPGTDSGNTIYF.

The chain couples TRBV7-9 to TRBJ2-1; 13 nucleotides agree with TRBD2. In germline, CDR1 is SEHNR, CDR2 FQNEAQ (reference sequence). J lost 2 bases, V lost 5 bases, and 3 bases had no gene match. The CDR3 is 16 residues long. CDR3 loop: CASSLGTSGAYNEQFF. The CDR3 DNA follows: TGTGCCAGCAGCCTAGGGACTAGCGGGGCCTACAATGAGCAGTTCTTC.

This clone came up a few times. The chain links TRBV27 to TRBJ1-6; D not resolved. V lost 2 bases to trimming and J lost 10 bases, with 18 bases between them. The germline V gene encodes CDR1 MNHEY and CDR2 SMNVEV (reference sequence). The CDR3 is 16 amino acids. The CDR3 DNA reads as TGTGCCAGCAGTTTACTCGGAGTTAGTGGTGCATCACCCCTCCACTTT. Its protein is CASSLLGVSGASPLHF.

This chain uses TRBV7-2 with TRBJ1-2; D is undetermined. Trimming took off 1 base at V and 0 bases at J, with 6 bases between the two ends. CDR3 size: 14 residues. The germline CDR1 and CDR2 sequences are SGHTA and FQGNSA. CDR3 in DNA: TGTGCCAGCAGCTTAGATCGGGCTAACTATGGCTACACCTTC. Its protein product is CASSLDRANYGYTF.

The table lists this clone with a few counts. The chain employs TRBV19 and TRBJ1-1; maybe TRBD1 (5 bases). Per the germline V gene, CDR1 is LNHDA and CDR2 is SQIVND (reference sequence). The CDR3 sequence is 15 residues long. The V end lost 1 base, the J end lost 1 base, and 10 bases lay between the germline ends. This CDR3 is CASSIGGVGNTEAFF. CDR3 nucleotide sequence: TGTGCCAGTAGTATAGGAGGGGTGGGGAACACTGAAGCTTTCTTT.

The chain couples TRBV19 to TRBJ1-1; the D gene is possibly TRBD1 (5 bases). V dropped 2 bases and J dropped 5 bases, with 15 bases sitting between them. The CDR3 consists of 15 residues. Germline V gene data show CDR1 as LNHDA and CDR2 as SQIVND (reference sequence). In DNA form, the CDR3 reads TGTGCCAGTAGTATATCACGAGGGGCTGGAACTGAAGCTTTCTTT. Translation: CASSISRGAGTEAFF.

This chain's CDR3 is CASSPGGAGRTDTQYF. The DNA of the CDR3 is TGTGCCAGCAGCCCGGGGGGGGCGGGAAGAACAGATACGCAGTATTTT. J is TRBJ2-3 and V is TRBV7-9; TRBD2 matches 8 bases. CDR1 is SEHNR and CDR2 is FQNEAQ in the germline V gene (reference sequence). There are 16 residues in the CDR3. V lost 5 bases, J lost 3 bases, and 10 bases stayed unmatched.

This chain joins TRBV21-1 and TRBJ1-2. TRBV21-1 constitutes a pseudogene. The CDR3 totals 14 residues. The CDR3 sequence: CASSNRENNYGYTF. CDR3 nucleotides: TGTGCCAGCAGCAACAGGGAGAATAACTATGGCTACACCTTC.

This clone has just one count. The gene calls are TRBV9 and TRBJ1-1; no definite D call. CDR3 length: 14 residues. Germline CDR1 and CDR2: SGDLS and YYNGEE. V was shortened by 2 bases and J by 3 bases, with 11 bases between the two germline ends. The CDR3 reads CASSVRASDTEAFF. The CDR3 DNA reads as TGTGCCAGCAGCGTTAGGGCCAGTGACACTGAAGCTTTCTTT.

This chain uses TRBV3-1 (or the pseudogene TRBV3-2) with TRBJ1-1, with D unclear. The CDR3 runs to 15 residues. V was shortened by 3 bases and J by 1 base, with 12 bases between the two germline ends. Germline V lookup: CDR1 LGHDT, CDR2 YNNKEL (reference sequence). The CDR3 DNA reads TGTGCCAGCAGCCACCTTGGGGTACAGAACACTGAAGCTTTCTTT. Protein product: CASSHLGVQNTEAFF.

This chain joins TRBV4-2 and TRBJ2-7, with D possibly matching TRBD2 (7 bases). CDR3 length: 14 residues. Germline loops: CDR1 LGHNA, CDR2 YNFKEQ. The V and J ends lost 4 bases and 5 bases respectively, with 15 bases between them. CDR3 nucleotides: TGTGCCAGCAGCCTGAGGGAGGGGGATCACGAGCAGTACTTC. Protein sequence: CASSLREGDHEQYF.

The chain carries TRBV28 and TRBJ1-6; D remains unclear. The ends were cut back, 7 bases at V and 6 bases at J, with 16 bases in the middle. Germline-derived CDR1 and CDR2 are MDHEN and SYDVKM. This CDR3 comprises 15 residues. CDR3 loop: CASMVMQASNSPLHF. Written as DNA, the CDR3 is TGTGCCAGCATGGTTATGCAGGCCTCTAATTCACCCCTCCACTTT.

For the CDR3, the DNA is TGTGCCAGCAGTCAGTATCCCCTCGGAGGAGCGGGAGGGCGAGCAGATACGCAGTATTTT. Translating gives CASSQYPLGGAGGRADTQYF. The rearrangement uses TRBV6-6 and TRBJ2-3, with 10 bases lining up with TRBD2. V lost 5 bases, J lost 4 bases, and 21 bases stayed unmatched. Germline V CDR1 and CDR2: MNHNY, SVGAGI (reference sequence). The CDR3 contains 20 residues.

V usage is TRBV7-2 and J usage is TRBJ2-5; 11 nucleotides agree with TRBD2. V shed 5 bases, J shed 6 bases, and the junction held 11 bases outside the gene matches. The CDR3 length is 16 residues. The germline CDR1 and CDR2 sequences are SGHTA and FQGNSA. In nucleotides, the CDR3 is TGTGCCAGCAGCCCAGCCCCGACTAGCGGGATGAAGACCCAGTACTTC. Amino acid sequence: CASSPAPTSGMKTQYF.

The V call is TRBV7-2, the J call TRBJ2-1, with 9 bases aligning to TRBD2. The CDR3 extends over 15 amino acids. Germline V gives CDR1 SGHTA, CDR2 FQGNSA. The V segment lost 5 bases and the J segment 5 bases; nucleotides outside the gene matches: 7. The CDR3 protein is CASSAGLAKNNEQFF. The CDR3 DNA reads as TGTGCCAGCAGCGCCGGACTAGCGAAAAACAATGAGCAGTTCTTC.

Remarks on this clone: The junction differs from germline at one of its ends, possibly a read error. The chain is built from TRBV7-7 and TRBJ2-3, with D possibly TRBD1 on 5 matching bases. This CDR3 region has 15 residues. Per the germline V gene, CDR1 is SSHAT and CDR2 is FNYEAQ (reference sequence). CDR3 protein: CASSLGVGGTDTQYF. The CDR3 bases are TGTGCTAGCAGCTTAGGGGTAGGCGGCACAGATACGCAGTATTTT.